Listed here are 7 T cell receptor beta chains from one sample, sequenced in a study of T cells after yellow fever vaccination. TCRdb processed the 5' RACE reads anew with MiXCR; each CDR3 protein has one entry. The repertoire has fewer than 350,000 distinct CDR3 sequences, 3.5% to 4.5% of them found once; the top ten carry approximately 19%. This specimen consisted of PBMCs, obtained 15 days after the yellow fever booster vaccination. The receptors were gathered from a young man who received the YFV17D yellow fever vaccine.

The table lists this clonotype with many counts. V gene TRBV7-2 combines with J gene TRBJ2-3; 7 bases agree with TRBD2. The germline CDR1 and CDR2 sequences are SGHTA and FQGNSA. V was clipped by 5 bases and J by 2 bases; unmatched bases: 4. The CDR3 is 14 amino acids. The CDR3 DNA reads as TGTGCCAGCAGCCAGAGACTAGCCACAGATACGCAGTATTTT. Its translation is CASSQRLATDTQYF.

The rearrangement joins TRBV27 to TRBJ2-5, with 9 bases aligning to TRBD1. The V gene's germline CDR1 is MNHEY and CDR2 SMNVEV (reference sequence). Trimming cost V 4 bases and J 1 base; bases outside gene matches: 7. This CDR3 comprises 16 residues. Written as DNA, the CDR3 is TGTGCCAGCAGTTACAGGACAGGGGAGCGCCAAGAGACCCAGTACTTC. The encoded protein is CASSYRTGERQETQYF.

CDR3 in amino acids: CASSPEAGLTETQYF. CDR3 nucleotides: TGTGCCAGCAGCCCAGAGGCCGGCTTAACAGAGACCCAGTACTTC. V usage is TRBV4-2 and J usage is TRBJ2-5; D is undetermined. This CDR3 comprises 15 residues. Germline CDR1 LGHNA, CDR2 YNFKEQ. V lost 4 bases, J lost 4 bases, and 16 bases lay in between.

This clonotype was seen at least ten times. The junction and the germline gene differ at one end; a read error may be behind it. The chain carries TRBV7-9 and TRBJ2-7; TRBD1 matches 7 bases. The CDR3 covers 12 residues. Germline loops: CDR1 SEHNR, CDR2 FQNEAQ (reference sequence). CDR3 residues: CASQTPTGQRIF. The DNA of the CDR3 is TGTGCCAGCCAAACTCCTACGGGACAGAGGATCTTC. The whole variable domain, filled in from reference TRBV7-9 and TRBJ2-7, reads DTGVSQNPRHKITKRGQNVTFRCDPISEHNRLYWYRQTLGQGPEFLTYFQNEAQLEKSRLLSDRFSAERPKGSFSTLEIQRTEQGDSAMYLCASQTPTGQRIFGPGTRLTVT.

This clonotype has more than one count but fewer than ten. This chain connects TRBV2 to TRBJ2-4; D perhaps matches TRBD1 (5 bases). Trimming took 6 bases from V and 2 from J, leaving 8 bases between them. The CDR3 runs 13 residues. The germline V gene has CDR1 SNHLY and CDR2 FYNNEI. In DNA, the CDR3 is TGTGCCAGCAGCAGGGAAACCAAAAACATTCAGTACTTC. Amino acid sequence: CASSRETKNIQYF.

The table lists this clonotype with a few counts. CDR3 in amino acids: CASSPQGWGYTF. The CDR3 DNA reads as TGTGCCAGCAGCCCACAGGGTTGGGGCTACACCTTC. The V and J genes are TRBV12-3 or TRBV12-4 and TRBJ1-2; D is possibly TRBD1 (6 bases). This CDR3 comprises 12 residues. Deletions cut 6 bases from V and 8 bases from J, with 13 bases between.

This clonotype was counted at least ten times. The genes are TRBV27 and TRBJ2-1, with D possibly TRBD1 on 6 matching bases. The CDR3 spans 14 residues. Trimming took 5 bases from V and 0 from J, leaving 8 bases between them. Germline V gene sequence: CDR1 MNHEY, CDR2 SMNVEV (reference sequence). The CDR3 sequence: CASSEDSSYNEQFF. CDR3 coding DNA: TGTGCCAGCAGTGAGGACAGCTCCTACAATGAGCAGTTCTTC.